This TCR beta chain stems from a study of T cell repertoires in cytomegalovirus infection (dated by TCRdb to about 2019). With regard to the full study: Alongside well-studied HLA-B-restricted epitopes, the peptide stimulations were aimed at recently identified HLA-C-restricted CMV epitopes, whose presentation resists viral immunomodulation. Donor HLA type was relevant to the analysis, as public TCR beta signatures indicated carriage of CMV infection together with the matching HLA type. Broader findings and caveats from the paper: In the ex vivo response, HLA-C-restricted CMV-specific TCR beta clonotypes were dominant, and in two of eight donors the single most frequent clonotype came from this HLA-C-restricted group. In both this cohort and an independent cohort of 352 donors, the cumulative frequency of public TCR beta family members distinguished carriers of CMV infection plus the relevant HLA type.

Sequencing was performed on an Illumina HiSeq 1500. TCRdb reprocessing: public reads trimmed at Q25 with fastp, clones called with MiXCR, in-frame beta chains kept. Rows with one shared CDR3 protein collapse into an entry with the most common genes and DNA. The sample table holds roughly 990,000 distinct CDR3 sequences, of which 25% to 40% were seen once. Around 15% of the sample rests with the top ten. As encoded in the germline V gene, CDR1 is MGHRA while CDR2 is YSYEKL. Taken from cysteine to phenylalanine, the CDR3 has 15 residues. Just the 45-base CDR3 DNA is kept, in frame starting at base 1. Relative to germline, V is missing 3 bases and J is missing 8 bases, with 10 bases of the junction outside any gene match. In this sample, this clonotype turned up many times. Which antigen it targets is not known. No much larger clone is present one base from it, and per-base qualities are unavailable. The meaning of the sample's treatment or condition label: in vitro stimulation with specific CMV peptide epitopes to enrich CMV-specific T cells.

This clonotype was obtained from a human donor in good health (CMV status not recorded). Some clones in this sample may be carry-over from other donors' samples. Sample: cultured CD8+ T cells from PBMCs, taken from culture after CMV antigen stimulation. The chain is encoded by TRBV4-1 joined to TRBJ2-4, with 7 bases aligning to TRBD1. The DNA sequence follows: TGCGCCAGCAGCCAGTACGGGACAGCTGTAGACATTCAGTACTTC. It encodes CASSQYGTAVDIQYF.